This T cell receptor beta chain was identified during a study of Graves' ophthalmopathy and Graves' hyperthyroidism. Whole-study context: Peripheral blood was obtained at first diagnosis, ahead of any treatment.

Investigators amplified TCR beta CDR3 regions from RNA transcripts. Second-round multiplex PCR followed a first-round RT-PCR using HTBI primers. TCRdb reanalysed the multiplex PCR reads using MiXCR and keeps one entry per CDR3 protein. This table holds 35,000 to 45,000 distinct CDR3 sequences, approximately 46% found once. This clonotype was recorded many times. Compared with germline, one end of the junction differs, possibly owing to a read error. The CDR3 consists of 15 residues. Germline loops: CDR1 MDHEN, CDR2 SYDVKM. The rearrangement links TRBV28 to TRBJ2-7, with D unclear. The origin of this receptor is an adult woman with stable Graves' hyperthyroidism. Input material: peripheral blood. CDR3 nucleotides: TGTGCCACATCCCGGGTCCCCGCAGGCTCCTCCGAGCAGTACTTC. Protein sequence: CATSRVPAGSSEQYF. Full variable domain (rest looked up from reference TRBV28 and TRBJ2-7): DVKVTQSSRYLVKRTGEKVFLECVQDMDHENMFWYRQDPGLGLRLIYFSYDVKMKEKGDIPEGYSVSREKKERFSLILESASTNQTSMYLCATSRVPAGSSEQYFGPGTRLTVT.